Listed below are T cell receptor beta chains from one sample, sequenced in a study of CD8+CD57+ T cells in acquired aplastic anemia. TCRdb reanalysed the reads using MiXCR and keeps one entry per CDR3 protein. The repertoire holds 250,000 to 300,000 distinct CDR3 sequences, with under 65% as singletons. Sequenced sample: sorted CD4+, CD8+, or CD8+CD57+ T cells (not recorded which) from PBMCs. Receptors were obtained from a human donor with aplastic anemia. Both conserved end residues are part of each CDR3. Fields, in order: CDR3 DNA, CDR3 protein, clone size, V gene, J gene, D gene. D genes are given only for firm matches. For some rows the clone size is stated as once, few or many, or as a class when expanded; others skip it.

CDR3 DNA: TGTGCCAGCAGGCCTAGCGGGAGTGAGACCCAGTACTTC; CDR3 protein: CASRPSGSETQYF; clone size: NA; V gene: TRBV6-1; J gene: TRBJ2-5; D gene: TRBD2
CDR3 DNA: TGTGCCAGCAGCTTACTTGGACAGGGTGGGGAAGAGCAGTTCTTC; CDR3 protein: CASSLLGQGGEEQFF; clone size: NA; V gene: TRBV7-2; J gene: TRBJ2-1; D gene: TRBD1
CDR3 DNA: TGTGCCAGCAGCCAAGATTTCGGCGGCTTGGGTGAGCAGTTCTTC; CDR3 protein: CASSQDFGGLGEQFF; clone size: once; V gene: TRBV14; J gene: TRBJ2-1; D gene: NA
CDR3 DNA: TGTGCCAGTAGAACCGGGACAGGGAAGGGGGACACTGAAGCTTTCTTT; CDR3 protein: CASRTGTGKGDTEAFF; clone size: few; V gene: TRBV19; J gene: TRBJ1-1; D gene: TRBD1
CDR3 DNA: TGTGCCAGCAGCGATGGGATGAACACTGAAGCTTTCTTT; CDR3 protein: CASSDGMNTEAFF; clone size: few; V gene: TRBV2; J gene: TRBJ1-1; D gene: NA
CDR3 DNA: TGTGCCAGCAGTTATACTCGGGGGGTGGAGTTCTTC; CDR3 protein: CASSYTRGVEFF; clone size: once; V gene: TRBV2; J gene: TRBJ2-1; D gene: TRBD2
CDR3 DNA: TGTGCCAGCAGTTTAGATTTGCGGGGGAGTGGCTACACCTTC; CDR3 protein: CASSLDLRGSGYTF; clone size: many; V gene: TRBV27; J gene: TRBJ1-2; D gene: NA
CDR3 DNA: TGTGCCAGCAGCTTAACGAGGACCGGGGAGCTGTTTTTT; CDR3 protein: CASSLTRTGELFF; clone size: few; V gene: TRBV7-2; J gene: TRBJ2-2; D gene: NA
CDR3 DNA: TGTGCCAGCAGCTTAGGGGCAGGGGGCTTGGGCACTGAAGCTTTCTTT; CDR3 protein: CASSLGAGGLGTEAFF; clone size: NA; V gene: TRBV25-1; J gene: TRBJ1-1; D gene: TRBD1
CDR3 DNA: TGTGCCAGTAGTCTCCGGACAGGGGGCAAGATTAAGTCACCCCTCCACTTT; CDR3 protein: CASSLRTGGKIKSPLHF; clone size: NA; V gene: TRBV19; J gene: TRBJ1-6; D gene: TRBD1
CDR3 DNA: TGCAGCGTTGGGGGTCCCGGGGAGCTGTTTTTT; CDR3 protein: CSVGGPGELFF; clone size: NA; V gene: TRBV29-1; J gene: TRBJ2-2; D gene: NA
CDR3 DNA: TGCGCCAGCAGGAAAGCGGGGGCCAAGGGGGAGACCCGGTACTTC; CDR3 protein: CASRKAGAKGETRYF; clone size: NA; V gene: TRBV5-1; J gene: TRBJ2-5; D gene: TRBD2
CDR3 DNA: TGTGCCAGCAGCTTAGTCGGCAGGGTGGCTGGGGCCAACGTCCTGACTTTC; CDR3 protein: CASSLVGRVAGANVLTF; clone size: NA; V gene: TRBV11-2; J gene: TRBJ2-6; D gene: NA
CDR3 DNA: TGTGCCAGCAGTGTTGGCGGGGTCCTCACCGGGGAGCTGTTTTTT; CDR3 protein: CASSVGGVLTGELFF; clone size: many; V gene: TRBV2; J gene: TRBJ2-2; D gene: NA
CDR3 DNA: TGTGCCAGCGGAGGGGAGTGGCCGAACACTGAAGCTTTCTTT; CDR3 protein: CASGGEWPNTEAFF; clone size: NA; V gene: TRBV2; J gene: TRBJ1-1; D gene: NA
CDR3 DNA: TGTGCCACCAGCAGAGAAGATACAAGACAGCTCAATCAGCCCCAGCATTTT; CDR3 protein: CATSREDTRQLNQPQHF; clone size: NA; V gene: TRBV15; J gene: TRBJ1-5; D gene: NA
CDR3 DNA: TGTGCCAGCAGTGCCGGGGACAGGGCACAACCAGAGACCCAGTACTTC; CDR3 protein: CASSAGDRAQPETQYF; clone size: NA; V gene: TRBV25-1; J gene: TRBJ2-5; D gene: TRBD1
CDR3 DNA: TGTGCCATCAGCTTGTGGCTAGCGGACTACAATGAGCAGTTCTTC; CDR3 protein: CAISLWLADYNEQFF; clone size: NA; V gene: TRBV7-2; J gene: TRBJ2-1; D gene: TRBD2
CDR3 DNA: TGCAGTGCTAGTTTCGGGGGGGCGGGAGAGACCCAGCATTTT; CDR3 protein: CSASFGGAGETQHF; clone size: NA; V gene: TRBV20-1; J gene: TRBJ1-5; D gene: NA
CDR3 DNA: TGTGCCAGCAGCTCCCTGGGACAGGGGGAGCAGTTCTTC; CDR3 protein: CASSSLGQGEQFF; clone size: NA; V gene: TRBV7-3; J gene: TRBJ2-1; D gene: TRBD1
CDR3 DNA: TGCAGTGCCGTCGGTATGAGGCGTGGGGGCTACACCTTC; CDR3 protein: CSAVGMRRGGYTF; clone size: once; V gene: TRBV20-1; J gene: TRBJ1-2; D gene: NA
CDR3 DNA: TGTGCCAGCAGCTTGGCTAGCGGGGTCGAGCAGTACTTC; CDR3 protein: CASSLASGVEQYF; clone size: many; V gene: TRBV7-3; J gene: TRBJ2-7; D gene: TRBD2
CDR3 DNA: TGTGCCAGCAGTGTGCTTAGCCAGAGGACTGAAGCTTTCTTT; CDR3 protein: CASSVLSQRTEAFF; clone size: few; V gene: TRBV6-1; J gene: TRBJ1-1; D gene: NA
CDR3 DNA: TGTGCCAGCGGGACAGCCAACTGGGAGCAGTTCTTC; CDR3 protein: CASGTANWEQFF; clone size: NA; V gene: TRBV25-1; J gene: TRBJ2-1; D gene: TRBD1
CDR3 DNA: TGCAGTGCCGGGAGGGACAGGCCTAACTATGGCTACACCTTC; CDR3 protein: CSAGRDRPNYGYTF; clone size: many; V gene: TRBV20-1; J gene: TRBJ1-2; D gene: TRBD1
CDR3 DNA: TGTGCCACCAGCCCCCCTGCCCGGTCCTACAATGAGCAGTTCTTC; CDR3 protein: CATSPPARSYNEQFF; clone size: few; V gene: TRBV15; J gene: TRBJ2-1; D gene: NA
CDR3 DNA: TGTGCCAGCAGCTTAGGAACAGGGGCCCCTTCCTACGAGCAGTACTTC; CDR3 protein: CASSLGTGAPSYEQYF; clone size: NA; V gene: TRBV7-9; J gene: TRBJ2-7; D gene: TRBD1
CDR3 DNA: TGCGCCAGCAGCTTGGGACAGGGTCTACATTCACCCCTCCACTTT; CDR3 protein: CASSLGQGLHSPLHF; clone size: once; V gene: TRBV5-1; J gene: TRBJ1-6; D gene: TRBD1
CDR3 DNA: TGTGCCAGCAGTTACTCCGGACAGGGGAGGCCACCCCTCCACTTT; CDR3 protein: CASSYSGQGRPPLHF; clone size: NA; V gene: TRBV6-5; J gene: TRBJ1-6; D gene: TRBD1
CDR3 DNA: TGCAGCGTCGGTGATACTAGCACAGATACGCAGTATTTT; CDR3 protein: CSVGDTSTDTQYF; clone size: NA; V gene: TRBV29-1; J gene: TRBJ2-3; D gene: NA
CDR3 DNA: TGCAGCGTTGTAGAGGGTTCTGGAAACACCATATATTTT; CDR3 protein: CSVVEGSGNTIYF; clone size: NA; V gene: TRBV29-1; J gene: TRBJ1-3; D gene: NA
CDR3 DNA: TGTGCCAGCAGAAGAGGGGGACAGCAAGAGACCCAGTACTTC; CDR3 protein: CASRRGGQQETQYF; clone size: NA; V gene: TRBV2; J gene: TRBJ2-5; D gene: TRBD1
CDR3 DNA: TGTGCCAGCAGCTTTTCGGTTCTAGCGGGACAAAGGTATGAGCAGTTCTTC; CDR3 protein: CASSFSVLAGQRYEQFF; clone size: NA; V gene: TRBV4-2; J gene: TRBJ2-1; D gene: TRBD2
CDR3 DNA: TGCAGTGCTATCGGGACAGGGGGGCAGCCCCAGCATTTT; CDR3 protein: CSAIGTGGQPQHF; clone size: many; V gene: TRBV20-1; J gene: TRBJ1-5; D gene: TRBD1
CDR3 DNA: TGTGCCAGCAGAGCAGTAGCGGGAGCGAGGGAGACCCAGTACTTC; CDR3 protein: CASRAVAGARETQYF; clone size: few; V gene: TRBV5-1; J gene: TRBJ2-5; D gene: TRBD2
CDR3 DNA: TGTGCCAGCGATTCCGGGAAAAATCAGCCCCAGCATTTT; CDR3 protein: CASDSGKNQPQHF; clone size: NA; V gene: TRBV24-1; J gene: TRBJ1-5; D gene: NA
CDR3 DNA: TGTGCCAGCAGCTTAGAAGGGGCCGGCGCGGGAGAGACCCAGTACTTC; CDR3 protein: CASSLEGAGAGETQYF; clone size: once; V gene: TRBV7-6; J gene: TRBJ2-5; D gene: NA
CDR3 DNA: TGTGCCAGCAGCCAAGATTCCCGAAGGGTGGGCTACGAGCAGTACTTC; CDR3 protein: CASSQDSRRVGYEQYF; clone size: many; V gene: TRBV3-1; J gene: TRBJ2-7; D gene: NA
CDR3 DNA: TGCAGCGTTGACGGGGGGAGGGAGACCCAGTACTTC; CDR3 protein: CSVDGGRETQYF; clone size: NA; V gene: TRBV29-1; J gene: TRBJ2-5; D gene: TRBD2
CDR3 DNA: TGTGCCAGCAGTAAGTCGGAGGGATTCGGCTACACCTTC; CDR3 protein: CASSKSEGFGYTF; clone size: few; V gene: TRBV2; J gene: TRBJ1-2; D gene: NA
CDR3 DNA: TGTGCCAGCAGCCAGGTGGGACGGAATTCACCCCTCCACTTT; CDR3 protein: CASSQVGRNSPLHF; clone size: NA; V gene: TRBV7-8; J gene: TRBJ1-6; D gene: NA
CDR3 DNA: TGTGCCACCAGTGACCGGGGGGACTACGAGCAGTACTTC; CDR3 protein: CATSDRGDYEQYF; clone size: NA; V gene: TRBV24-1; J gene: TRBJ2-7; D gene: TRBD2
CDR3 DNA: TGCAGTGCTAGGGAGACAGGGACTGTACTGAACACTGAAGCTTTCTTT; CDR3 protein: CSARETGTVLNTEAFF; clone size: many; V gene: TRBV20-1; J gene: TRBJ1-1; D gene: TRBD1
CDR3 DNA: TGTGCCAGCAGTCTGGCAGGGACTGGAACTGAAGCTTTCTTT; CDR3 protein: CASSLAGTGTEAFF; clone size: NA; V gene: TRBV12-3/TRBV12-4; J gene: TRBJ1-1; D gene: NA
CDR3 DNA: TGTGCCACCAGTGGCTTAGCGGGGAAGCAAGAGACCCAGTACTTC; CDR3 protein: CATSGLAGKQETQYF; clone size: NA; V gene: TRBV24-1; J gene: TRBJ2-5; D gene: TRBD2
CDR3 DNA: TGTGCCACCAGTGATTTGGCCGTAACCGGGGAGCTGTTTTTT; CDR3 protein: CATSDLAVTGELFF; clone size: few; V gene: TRBV24-1; J gene: TRBJ2-2; D gene: NA
CDR3 DNA: TGCAGCGTTGAGGATCGGGGGGGAGGTACAGATACGCAGTATTTT; CDR3 protein: CSVEDRGGGTDTQYF; clone size: NA; V gene: TRBV29-1; J gene: TRBJ2-3; D gene: TRBD2
CDR3 DNA: TGTGCCAGCAGCTCGGGACTTCTAAACAATGAGCAGTTCTTC; CDR3 protein: CASSSGLLNNEQFF; clone size: NA; V gene: TRBV7-3; J gene: TRBJ2-1; D gene: NA
CDR3 DNA: TGTGCCACCAGCAGAGGAGGGGGCCTCGGTGGCTACACCTTC; CDR3 protein: CATSRGGGLGGYTF; clone size: NA; V gene: TRBV15; J gene: TRBJ1-2; D gene: TRBD1
CDR3 DNA: TGCAGTGCCACCAGTGGCTATCTTGGGGATACGCAGTATTTT; CDR3 protein: CSATSGYLGDTQYF; clone size: once; V gene: TRBV20-1; J gene: TRBJ2-3; D gene: NA
CDR3 DNA: TGTGCCAGCAGTTCAACAGGGGACAATGAAAAACTGTTTTTT; CDR3 protein: CASSSTGDNEKLFF; clone size: NA; V gene: TRBV2; J gene: TRBJ1-4; D gene: TRBD1
CDR3 DNA: TGTGCCAGCAGCCCCAGGGACGAGTACACCGGGGAGCTGTTTTTT; CDR3 protein: CASSPRDEYTGELFF; clone size: many; V gene: TRBV7-3; J gene: TRBJ2-2; D gene: NA
CDR3 DNA: TGTGCCATCAGTGAGGGGGGACACAATAGCAATCGGCCCCAGTATTTT; CDR3 protein: CAISEGGHNSNRPQYF; clone size: NA; V gene: TRBV10-3; J gene: TRBJ2-3; D gene: NA